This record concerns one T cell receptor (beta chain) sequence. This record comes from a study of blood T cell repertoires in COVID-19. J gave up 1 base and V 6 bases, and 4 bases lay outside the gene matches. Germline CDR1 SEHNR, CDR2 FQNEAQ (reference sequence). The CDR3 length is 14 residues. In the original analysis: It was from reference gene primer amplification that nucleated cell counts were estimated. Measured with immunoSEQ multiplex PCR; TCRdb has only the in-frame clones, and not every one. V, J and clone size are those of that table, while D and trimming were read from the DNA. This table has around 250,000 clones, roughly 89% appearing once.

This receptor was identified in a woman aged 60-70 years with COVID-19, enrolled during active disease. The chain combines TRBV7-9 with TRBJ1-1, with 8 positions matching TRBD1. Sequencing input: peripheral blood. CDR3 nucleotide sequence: TGTGCCAGCAGTCAACAGGGGGGGAACACTGAAGCTTTCTTT. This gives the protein CASSQQGGNTEAFF.